A single sample is the source of the 3 T cell receptor beta chains below, sequenced in a study of human T cells and chemical hapten exposure. TCRdb re-derived calls from the RACE reads in MiXCR, one entry per CDR3 protein. The sample gives some 340,000 distinct CDR3 sequences, around 7% of which show up once; 8.4% is in the top ten. Described time point: patch test 1, 2 weeks after DPC sensitization. The treatment here: therapeutic diphenylcyclopropenone sensitization with weekly scalp DPC. The sample was whole blood, taken in connection with sensitization to the hapten diphenylcyclopropenone (DPC). The receptors here all came from a woman under 30 with alopecia areata. Some clones in this sample may be carry-over from other donors' samples.

This clonotype was found many times. The chain joins TRBV12-3 or TRBV12-4 to TRBJ2-1, with unresolved D. Trimming removed 2 bases at V and 6 bases at J, with 11 bases between. CDR3 length: 14 residues. CDR3 bases: TGTGCCAGCAGTTTACGAAGACCTCGCAATGAGCAGTTCTTC. Its translation is CASSLRRPRNEQFF.

This clonotype has only a few counts. The CDR3 region is CSADLQGATNEKLFF. CDR3 in DNA: TGCAGTGCGGATCTACAGGGAGCAACTAATGAAAAACTGTTTTTT. The rearrangement links TRBV20-1 to TRBJ1-4; tentatively, D is TRBD1 (6 bases). Germline loops: CDR1 DFQATT, CDR2 SNEGSKA (reference sequence). The CDR3 totals 15 residues. The ends were cut back, 6 bases at V and 0 bases at J, with 14 bases in the middle.

The chain has TRBV4-2 and TRBJ1-2; D gene uncertain. V was trimmed by 2 bases and J by 2 bases, leaving 9 bases between them. CDR3 length equals 14 residues. Germline V CDR1 and CDR2: LGHNA, YNFKEQ. The CDR3 loop reads CASSQSEDNYGYTF. The CDR3 coding sequence is TGTGCCAGCAGCCAAAGTGAAGACAACTATGGCTACACCTTC.